A selection of T cell receptor beta chains follows, all from one sample in a study of molecular identifiers for immune sequencing clone quantification. TCRdb re-called the PCR reads through MiXCR, storing one row per CDR3 protein. The sample shows 350,000 or so distinct CDR3 sequences, about 21% of them seen only once. Material: naive CD8+ T cells from blood, with Jurkat cell RNA spiked in. The receptors stem from a human donor in good health. Some libraries in this study had Jurkat cell RNA spiked in. CDR3s include the opening cysteine and the closing phenylalanine or tryptophan. A D gene is named only where the DNA matches it firmly. Clone sizes are given selectively: once, few, many, or a class where the clone is expanded.

clone size: few
D gene: .
J gene: TRBJ2-5
CDR3 length: 11
V gene: TRBV5-4
CDR3 DNA: TGTGCCAGCAGCTGGCAAGAGACCCAGTACTTC
CDR3 protein: CASSWQETQYF

clone size: many
D gene: TRBD1
J gene: TRBJ2-2
CDR3 length: 15
V gene: TRBV14
CDR3 DNA: TGTGCCAGCAGCCAATTTGGACAGGGGGCGACGGAGCTGTTTTTT
CDR3 protein: CASSQFGQGATELFF

clone size: many
D gene: .
J gene: TRBJ2-7
CDR3 length: 14
V gene: TRBV3-1
CDR3 DNA: TGTGCCAGCAGCCAAGTCGGTCTAGACTACGAGCAGTACTTC
CDR3 protein: CASSQVGLDYEQYF

clone size: many
D gene: .
J gene: TRBJ1-5
CDR3 length: 15
V gene: TRBV28
CDR3 DNA: TGTGCCAGCAGTTTGCAGGGATTTGGCAATCAGCCCCAGCATTTT
CDR3 protein: CASSLQGFGNQPQHF

clone size: .
D gene: TRBD2
J gene: TRBJ2-3
CDR3 length: 17
V gene: TRBV3-1
CDR3 DNA: TGTGCCAGCAGCCAAGATCCTGGTAGCGGGGGGCCGGATACGCAGTATTTT
CDR3 protein: CASSQDPGSGGPDTQYF

clone size: many
D gene: TRBD2
J gene: TRBJ2-5
CDR3 length: 16
V gene: TRBV27
CDR3 DNA: TGTGCCAGCAGTTTATTGCGGGGGGGCTTGGAAGAGACCCAGTACTTC
CDR3 protein: CASSLLRGGLEETQYF

clone size: few
D gene: TRBD1
J gene: TRBJ2-1
CDR3 length: 17
V gene: TRBV7-9
CDR3 DNA: TGTGCCAGCAGCTTACAGGTTCCGGGACAGGGGGCCAATGAGCAGTTCTTC
CDR3 protein: CASSLQVPGQGANEQFF

clone size: many
D gene: TRBD1
J gene: TRBJ1-1
CDR3 length: 15
V gene: TRBV7-9
CDR3 DNA: TGTGCCAGCAGCCAAAGGACAGGATGGGACACTGAAGCTTTCTTT
CDR3 protein: CASSQRTGWDTEAFF

clone size: many
D gene: TRBD1
J gene: TRBJ2-5
CDR3 length: 16
V gene: TRBV19
CDR3 DNA: TGTGCCAGTAAACCCACGGGACAGGGGGCGGTAGAGACCCAGTACTTC
CDR3 protein: CASKPTGQGAVETQYF

clone size: many
D gene: .
J gene: TRBJ2-7
CDR3 length: 13
V gene: TRBV20-1
CDR3 DNA: TGCAGTGCTAGAGAACGGGGGCGCTACGAGCAGTACTTC
CDR3 protein: CSARERGRYEQYF

clone size: .
D gene: .
J gene: TRBJ1-1
CDR3 length: 14
V gene: TRBV13
CDR3 DNA: TGTGCCAGCAGCGTGGGGGGTGAGTACACTGAAGCTTTCTTT
CDR3 protein: CASSVGGEYTEAFF

clone size: few
D gene: .
J gene: TRBJ2-7
CDR3 length: 14
V gene: TRBV11-2
CDR3 DNA: TGTGCCAGCAGCTTGGGTGTTTTGGGGCTTGAGCAGTACTTC
CDR3 protein: CASSLGVLGLEQYF

clone size: many
D gene: .
J gene: TRBJ1-4
CDR3 length: 15
V gene: TRBV12-3/TRBV12-4
CDR3 DNA: TGTGCCAGCAGTTTCCCCGGGACATTTAATGAAAAACTGTTTTTT
CDR3 protein: CASSFPGTFNEKLFF

clone size: few
D gene: TRBD1
J gene: TRBJ1-1
CDR3 length: 13
V gene: TRBV6-2/TRBV6-3
CDR3 DNA: TGTGCCAGCGGGCGAGGGGGCCACACTGAAGCTTTCTTT
CDR3 protein: CASGRGGHTEAFF